This T cell receptor beta chain emerged from a study of cytomegalovirus exposure and HLA in healthy donors. Study-level points and caveats: A later analysis, which compared TCR beta chains of equal frequency, found the HLA-associated ones more clonally expanded. Donors were assumed by presence/absence analyses to have roughly uniform sequencing depth.

In the PCR, 60 Vbeta and 13 Jbeta primers were used. Here immunoSEQ multiplex PCR was the method, and the copy in TCRdb shows in-frame clones only, minus some. This table has 75,000 to 100,000 clones, under 85% appearing once. Donors consisted of healthy bone marrow donors. This clone was observed once. No antigen is known for it. The trim removed 5 bases at V and 3 bases at J, leaving 4 bases unmatched. Germline-derived CDR1 and CDR2 are SGHTA and FQGNSA. The CDR3 totals 13 residues. Material: PBMCs. The clonotype comes from a female donor in good health and CMV-seropositive. This sequence joins TRBV7-2 and TRBJ2-7; 7 bases map to TRBD2. In DNA, the CDR3 is TGTGCCAGCAGCCCGGGACTATACTACGAGCAGTACTTC. Its translation: CASSPGLYYEQYF.